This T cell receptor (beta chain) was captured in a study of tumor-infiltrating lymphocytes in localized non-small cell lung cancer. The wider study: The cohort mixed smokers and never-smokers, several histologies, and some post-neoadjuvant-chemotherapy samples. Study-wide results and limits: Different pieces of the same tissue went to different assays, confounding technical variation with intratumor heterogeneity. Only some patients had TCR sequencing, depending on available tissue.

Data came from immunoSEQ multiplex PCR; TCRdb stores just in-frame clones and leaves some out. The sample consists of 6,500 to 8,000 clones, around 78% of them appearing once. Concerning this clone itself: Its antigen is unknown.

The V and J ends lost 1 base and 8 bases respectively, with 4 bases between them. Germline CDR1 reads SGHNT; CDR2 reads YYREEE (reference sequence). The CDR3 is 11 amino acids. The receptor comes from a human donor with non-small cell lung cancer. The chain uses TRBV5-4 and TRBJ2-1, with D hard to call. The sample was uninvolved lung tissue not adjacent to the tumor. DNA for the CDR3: TGTGCCAGCAGCTTGAGGGATGAGCAGTTCTTC. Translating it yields CASSLRDEQFF.